This TCR beta chain comes out of a study of cytomegalovirus exposure and HLA in healthy donors. The study, taken as a whole, reports: Cytomegalovirus association was assigned to some 160 TCR beta chains.

The germline gives CDR1 SGHDT, CDR2 YYEEEE. The CDR3 totals 14 residues. The germline V and J ends were trimmed by 1 base and 5 bases, with 12 bases remaining between them. PCR primers comprised 60 Vbeta and 13 Jbeta primers. Profiling relied on immunoSEQ multiplex PCR, and the TCRdb table lists in-frame clones only, not all of them. The sample yields 90,000 to 120,000 clones, around 80% seen once. Only one count was recorded for this clone. Its antigen is unidentified. This chain connects TRBV5-6 to TRBJ1-1, with D uncertain. The sample taken for sequencing was PBMCs. The sequence derives from a woman aged 18-29 years in good health and CMV-seropositive. The CDR3 nucleotides are TGTGCCAGCAGCTTGTTCGGGATCGTAACTGAAGCTTTCTTT. Its translation: CASSLFGIVTEAFF.